The rows below give T cell receptor beta chains drawn from one sample of a study of blood T cell repertoires in COVID-19. Assay used: immunoSEQ multiplex PCR; TCRdb lists only in-frame clones, some missing. Seen here are about 190,000 clones, roughly nine tenths observed once, and the top ten hold around 1.1%. Sequenced sample: peripheral blood. The receptors stem from a man aged 30 to 45 with acute or convalescent COVID-19. CDR3s include the opening cysteine and the closing phenylalanine or tryptophan. Each record gives: clone size, J gene, V gene, D gene, CDR3 DNA, CDR3 protein. A D gene is named only where the DNA matches it firmly. Some rows mark clone size as missing; the rest say once, few, many or name a class of expanded clone.

few TRBJ1-1 TRBV3-1/TRBV3-2 NA TGTGCCAGCAGCCCCATACAGGATTTGAACACTGAAGCTTTCTTT CASSPIQDLNTEAFF
NA TRBJ1-6 TRBV7-9 NA TGTGCCAGCAGTTCAGGGGTAGACGTTTCACCCCTCCACTTT CASSSGVDVSPLHF
NA TRBJ1-5 TRBV19 NA TGTGCCAGTAGTATATTGGGAGATAGCAATCAGCCCCAGCATTTT CASSILGDSNQPQHF
NA TRBJ2-5 TRBV6-6 NA TGTGCCAGCAGTCTCGGCGGACAAGAGACCCAGTACTTC CASSLGGQETQYF
NA TRBJ2-3 TRBV19 TRBD2 TGTGCCAGTAGAGGGACTAGCGGGGGAGATACGCAGTATTTT CASRGTSGGDTQYF
few TRBJ2-5 TRBV7-9 NA TGTGCCAGCAGCTCAGAAGCCTGGCAGGGAGAGACCCAGTACTTC CASSSEAWQGETQYF
NA TRBJ2-5 TRBV15 NA TGTGCCACCAGCAGAGATTTCTCCGTTGGCCGAGAGACCCAGTACTTC CATSRDFSVGRETQYF
NA TRBJ1-5 TRBV15 NA TGTGCCACCAGCAGAGGAGTTGAGGGAAGCTTTCAGCCCCAGCATTTT CATSRGVEGSFQPQHF
NA TRBJ2-3 TRBV7-2 NA TGTGCCAGCAGCTCTGTACACACAGATACGCAGTATTTT CASSSVHTDTQYF
NA TRBJ1-5 TRBV6-2/TRBV6-3 TRBD1 TGTGCCAGCAGCTCGACAGGGCCGGGCAATCAGCCCCAGCATTTT CASSSTGPGNQPQHF
NA TRBJ2-1 TRBV5-4 NA TGTGCCAGCAGCTTGGTGAGCGGTGAGCAGTTCTTC CASSLVSGEQFF
NA TRBJ2-7 TRBV7-8 TRBD2 TGTGCCAGCAGCTCGCGGGCCGGGACTAGCGGGGGGGTATCCGAGCAGTACTTC CASSSRAGTSGGVSEQYF
NA TRBJ2-2 TRBV15 TRBD1 TGTGCCACCAGCAGACGGGGACAGGCCGATACCGGGGAGCTGTTTTTT CATSRRGQADTGELFF
NA TRBJ1-1 TRBV10-3 NA TGTGCCATCAGTGCCTCACAGGGGAACACTGAAGCTTTCTTT CAISASQGNTEAFF
NA TRBJ1-1 TRBV28 NA TGTGCCAGCAGTTCTCCCAGGGGCATGAACACTGAAGCTTTCTTT CASSSPRGMNTEAFF
once TRBJ1-5 TRBV11-2 NA TGTGCCAGCAGTATCGGACAGAATCAGCCCCAGCATTTT CASSIGQNQPQHF
NA TRBJ1-1 TRBV12-3/TRBV12-4 NA TGTGCCAGCAGTTTGACAGGAGACACTGAAGCTTTCTTT CASSLTGDTEAFF
NA TRBJ1-2 TRBV2 TRBD1 TGTGCCAGCAGAGACAGGGGGCTCGGCTATGGCTACACCTTC CASRDRGLGYGYTF
NA TRBJ1-6 TRBV6-1 NA TGTGCCAGCAGTGATAGGGGGAACTCACCCCTCCACTTT CASSDRGNSPLHF
NA TRBJ2-5 TRBV7-9 NA TGTGCCAGCAGCCGAGGTGGGGGAGCGGGAGAGACCCAGTACTTC CASSRGGGAGETQYF
NA TRBJ1-1 TRBV6-2/TRBV6-3 NA TGTGCCAGCAGTTACTCGCCCAGGGTGAGTACTGAAGCTTTCTTT CASSYSPRVSTEAFF
NA TRBJ1-2 TRBV14 NA TGTGCCAGCAGCCGCGACCTGCGGGGCTACACCTTC CASSRDLRGYTF
NA TRBJ2-7 TRBV12-3/TRBV12-4 NA TGTGCCAGCCGATCGACTAGTTCCAGAGCTAGGTTC CASRSTSSRARF
NA TRBJ2-3 TRBV4-1 NA TGCGCCAGCAGCCGTGCGGGGGCCAGGCCCAACACAGATACGCAGTATTTT CASSRAGARPNTDTQYF
few TRBJ2-5 TRBV30 NA TGTGCCTGGTTCCACTGGGACAACGGGTCGGCGGCCCAGTACTTC CAWFHWDNGSAAQYF
NA TRBJ1-6 TRBV30 TRBD1 TGTGCCTGGAGTCGACAGGGTTACTCACCCCTCCACTTT CAWSRQGYSPLHF